Each of the 7 T cell receptor beta chains below was sequenced from the same sample in a study of shared clonotypes between healthy human individuals. The repertoire was sequenced with immunoSEQ multiplex PCR; TCRdb's copy has only in-frame clones and lacks some. This table has 2,500,000 or so clones, just over 90% appearing once. The sequenced sample was naive CD4+ T cells sorted from blood. The subset here: CD45RA+ positively selected. The origin of the receptors is a man between 18 and 35 years old in good health.

The chain carries TRBV7-8 and TRBJ2-7; 10 bases are a match to TRBD1. The CDR3 loop spans 15 amino acids. Germline V lookup: CDR1 SGHVS, CDR2 FQNEAQ. V shed 3 bases and J 3 bases; nucleotides not matched to a gene: 5. The CDR3 reads CASSFPDRGGYEQYF. As DNA, the CDR3 is TGTGCCAGCAGCTTCCCGGACAGGGGGGGCTACGAGCAGTACTTC.

V gene TRBV6-1 combines with J gene TRBJ1-5; TRBD1 aligns across 8 bases. Germline CDR1 is MNHNS and CDR2 is SASEGT. CDR3 length equals 14 residues. V lost 5 bases to trimming and J lost 5 bases; unmatched junction nucleotides: 5. CDR3 protein: CASSRTGGYQPQHF. CDR3 bases: TGTGCCAGCAGTAGAACAGGGGGATATCAGCCCCAGCATTTT.

The CDR3 DNA sequence: TGTGCCAGTAGTCCGGCCGGACAGCACCAATCTGGGGCCAACGTCCTGACTTTC. This codes for CASSPAGQHQSGANVLTF. The J gene is TRBJ2-6, the V gene TRBV19; D is possibly TRBD1 (6 bases). CDR1 is LNHDA and CDR2 is SQIVND in the germline V gene (reference sequence). Trimming cost V 5 bases and J 1 base, with 18 bases left between them. The CDR3 length is 18 residues.

This rearrangement joins TRBV5-1 to TRBJ2-2; TRBD2 matches 7 bases. Germline values: CDR1 SGHRS, CDR2 YFSETQ. With V trimmed by 0 bases and J by 6 bases, 11 bases remained unmatched. The CDR3 runs to 17 residues. CDR3 in amino acids: CASSLVGGATVAGELFF. The CDR3 nucleotides are TGCGCCAGCAGCTTGGTGGGAGGGGCAACCGTCGCCGGGGAGCTGTTTTTT.

This chain links TRBV6-1 with TRBJ1-3; D gene uncertain. This CDR3 contains 17 residues. Trimming pared 4 bases from V and 0 bases from J, leaving 16 bases between. CDR1 is MNHNS, CDR2 SASEGT, per germline. The CDR3 here is CASSASRVGNSGNTIYF. As DNA, the CDR3 is TGTGCCAGCAGTGCCTCCCGGGTCGGGAACTCTGGAAACACCATATATTTT.

With respect to this clone: The identical CDR3 is also encoded by other nucleotide sequences in the sample. This chain uses TRBV30 with TRBJ1-6; tentatively, D is TRBD1 (6 bases). Between the trimmed V and J ends, which lost 1 base and 3 bases, there was a span of 7 bases. This CDR3 spans 14 amino acids. The germline V gene has CDR1 GTSNPN and CDR2 SVGIG (reference sequence). The CDR3 DNA is TGTGCCTGGAGTGCGGGACACTATAATTCACCCCTCCACTTT. It encodes CAWSAGHYNSPLHF. Full variable domain (rest looked up from reference TRBV30 and TRBJ1-6): SQTIHQWPATLVQPVGSPLSLECTVEGTSNPNLYWYRQAAGRGLQLLFYSVGIGQISSEVPQNLSASRPQDRQFILSSKKLLLSDSGFYLCAWSAGHYNSPLHFGNGTRLTVT.

The CDR3 region is CASSSGGPHIYEQYF. For the CDR3, the DNA is TGCGCCAGCAGCAGCGGGGGGCCCCACATCTACGAGCAGTACTTC. This chain joins TRBV5-1 and TRBJ2-7; 9 bases are a match to TRBD2. Germline V gene sequence: CDR1 SGHRS, CDR2 YFSETQ. J lost 3 bases, V lost 4 bases, and 8 bases had no gene match. The CDR3 consists of 15 residues.